This is a list of T cell receptor beta chains from one sample in a study of OX40 agonist ivuxolimab in advanced cancers. Produced via immunoSEQ multiplex PCR; TCRdb's table is partial and in-frame only. The table shows roughly 87,000 clones, with approximately 90% occurring only once. This material consisted of CD4+ or CD8+ T cells sorted from blood, taken in a trial of the OX40 agonist ivuxolimab. The source of these receptors is an adult with an advanced solid tumor such as melanoma, head and neck, liver or kidney cancer. The conserved cysteine and the conserved F or W are not part of the CDR3 here. Fields, in order: V gene, clone size, J gene, CDR3 length, CDR3 protein. Clone size is not always given. Where it is, it says once, few, many or a class for expanded clones.

V: TRBV28
size: NA
J: TRBJ1-4
length: 11
CDR3: ASLGGANEKLF

V: TRBV5-1
size: NA
J: TRBJ2-5
length: 13
CDR3: ASSREGTGGETQY

V: TRBV6-5
size: NA
J: TRBJ2-7
length: 13
CDR3: ASSYAVGSSYEQY

V: TRBV10-3
size: NA
J: TRBJ1-2
length: 9
CDR3: AIMRQGDYT

V: TRBV5-1
size: NA
J: TRBJ1-2
length: 11
CDR3: ASSLQGAGGYT

V: TRBV5-1
size: NA
J: TRBJ2-2
length: 14
CDR3: ASSPGQTPRAGELF

V: TRBV18
size: NA
J: TRBJ1-4
length: 13
CDR3: ASSPLGTTNEKLF

V: TRBV5-1
size: NA
J: TRBJ1-1
length: 13
CDR3: ASSLVELVNTEAF

V: TRBV6-1
size: NA
J: TRBJ2-2
length: 13
CDR3: ASLSGTANTGELF

V: TRBV7-9
size: NA
J: TRBJ2-3
length: 12
CDR3: ASSWSGGTDTQY

V: TRBV7-2
size: NA
J: TRBJ2-7
length: 11
CDR3: ASSTAGGNEQY

V: TRBV28
size: NA
J: TRBJ1-5
length: 12
CDR3: ASTLTLSNQPQH

V: TRBV25-1
size: NA
J: TRBJ2-7
length: 13
CDR3: ASSELTGDSYEQY

V: TRBV5-1
size: NA
J: TRBJ1-1
length: 13
CDR3: ASSLGGTGSPEAF

V: TRBV6-1
size: once
J: TRBJ2-1
length: 10
CDR3: ASSAFRGEQF

V: TRBV5-4
size: NA
J: TRBJ2-7
length: 13
CDR3: ASSLGGAQAYEQY

V: TRBV11-3
size: NA
J: TRBJ2-3
length: 15
CDR3: ASSPGTSGGATDTQY

V: TRBV28
size: NA
J: TRBJ2-5
length: 16
CDR3: ASSSNKPGQENQETQY

V: TRBV6-5
size: once
J: TRBJ2-1
length: 10
CDR3: ASKPGGGEQF

V: TRBV5-5
size: NA
J: TRBJ1-2
length: 14
CDR3: ASSLGGTETNYGYT

V: TRBV6-4
size: NA
J: TRBJ1-6
length: 13
CDR3: ASRGDRNVNSPLH

V: TRBV28
size: once
J: TRBJ1-1
length: 13
CDR3: ASNTEPFRDTEAF

V: TRBV7-2
size: NA
J: TRBJ2-7
length: 9
CDR3: ASSKAYEQY

V: TRBV6-6
size: NA
J: TRBJ2-7
length: 14
CDR3: ASSYGAAGWDYEQY

V: TRBV5-1
size: NA
J: TRBJ2-5
length: 12
CDR3: ASSDPQGGETQY

V: TRBV25-1
size: NA
J: TRBJ1-2
length: 14
CDR3: ASSPPSGGAGYGYT

V: TRBV9
size: NA
J: TRBJ2-1
length: 12
CDR3: ASSVRGADNEQF

V: TRBV10-3
size: NA
J: TRBJ2-6
length: 10
CDR3: AISESASVLT

V: TRBV27
size: NA
J: TRBJ2-2
length: 12
CDR3: ASRLGLASGELF

V: TRBV25-1
size: NA
J: TRBJ2-2
length: 14
CDR3: ASSESGTGGTGELF

V: TRBV28
size: NA
J: TRBJ1-6
length: 9
CDR3: ASTSNSPLH

V: TRBV10-3
size: once
J: TRBJ2-7
length: 12
CDR3: AISISGGQYEQY

V: TRBV6-1
size: medium-sized
J: TRBJ1-5
length: 11
CDR3: ASGGTANQPQH

V: TRBV29-1
size: few
J: TRBJ1-1
length: 8
CDR3: SVGDTEAF

V: TRBV29-1
size: NA
J: TRBJ1-2
length: 10
CDR3: SDRQANYGYT

V: TRBV7-7
size: NA
J: TRBJ2-3
length: 13
CDR3: ASSQGTSGRDTQY

V: TRBV10-3
size: NA
J: TRBJ2-7
length: 12
CDR3: AISLTSGSYEQY

V: TRBV6-1
size: NA
J: TRBJ2-3
length: 12
CDR3: ASSERGSTDTQY

V: TRBV27
size: NA
J: TRBJ2-7
length: 13
CDR3: ASSLFPDSSYEQY

V: TRBV11-2
size: NA
J: TRBJ2-1
length: 15
CDR3: ASSTYSGRARYNEQF

V: TRBV6-1
size: NA
J: TRBJ1-1
length: 12
CDR3: ASDRDQPFTEAF

V: TRBV29-1
size: NA
J: TRBJ2-2
length: 10
CDR3: SAERGSGELF

V: TRBV4-2
size: NA
J: TRBJ2-7
length: 11
CDR3: ASSPRHDGEQY

V: TRBV7-9
size: NA
J: TRBJ1-2
length: 12
CDR3: ASSTTGTNYGYT

V: TRBV7-8
size: NA
J: TRBJ2-5
length: 14
CDR3: ASSLALAGGQETQY

V: TRBV11-2
size: NA
J: TRBJ2-5
length: 12
CDR3: ASSPGLAGETQY

V: TRBV2
size: NA
J: TRBJ2-3
length: 14
CDR3: ASPTVAGVGTDTQY

V: TRBV7-2
size: NA
J: TRBJ1-2
length: 10
CDR3: ASSPVQEGYT

V: TRBV5-1
size: NA
J: TRBJ2-2
length: 13
CDR3: ASSSGGTNTGELF

V: TRBV6-6
size: NA
J: TRBJ1-1
length: 11
CDR3: ASSYPAGTEAF

V: TRBV9
size: NA
J: TRBJ1-1
length: 13
CDR3: ASSTLGGPNTEAF

V: TRBV5-1
size: NA
J: TRBJ2-5
length: 12
CDR3: ASSLGQYQETQY

V: TRBV7-2
size: NA
J: TRBJ2-7
length: 14
CDR3: ASSLGAGPSSYEQY

V: TRBV29-1
size: NA
J: TRBJ2-3
length: 14
CDR3: SSRSTSGDIDDTQY

V: TRBV18
size: NA
J: TRBJ2-5
length: 15
CDR3: ASSPRAGDRGLETQY

V: TRBV5-1
size: NA
J: TRBJ2-7
length: 12
CDR3: ASSEPGQVYEQY

V: TRBV5-4
size: NA
J: TRBJ2-1
length: 16
CDR3: ASSLGGASPLSYNEQF

V: TRBV9
size: NA
J: TRBJ1-2
length: 14
CDR3: ASSVGGGQGFGGYT

V: TRBV27
size: NA
J: TRBJ1-1
length: 11
CDR3: ASSPQGSAEAF

V: TRBV4-3
size: NA
J: TRBJ2-2
length: 13
CDR3: ASRPQGTFTGELF